Each of the 15 T cell receptor beta chains below was sequenced from the same sample in a study of T cells in Graves' hyperthyroidism and ophthalmopathy. RNA transcripts served as the template for amplifying TCR beta CDR3 regions. With the HTBI primer set, the TCR CDR3 went through a first round of RT-PCR. A single record per CDR3 protein comes from TCRdb applying MiXCR to the multiplex PCR reads. The sample has about 610,000 distinct CDR3 sequences, roughly a sixth seen once. Sample: blood. The receptors here all came from a middle-aged woman with Graves' ophthalmopathy.

The chain combines TRBV12-3 or TRBV12-4 with TRBJ1-5; no reliable D call. V gave up 6 bases and J gave up 2 bases, with 11 bases separating them. The CDR3 runs to 14 residues. CDR3 DNA sequence: TGTGCCAGCAGACGGACGGACGGCAATCAGCCCCAGCATTTT. It encodes CASRRTDGNQPQHF.

This clonotype came up a few times. The chain carries TRBV12-3 or TRBV12-4 and TRBJ1-6, with D hard to call. Trimming removed 4 bases from V and 8 bases from J, with 6 bases in between. The length of the CDR3 is 12 residues. The CDR3 region has the DNA TGTGCCAGCAGTTCGACGTATTCACCCCTCCACTTT. It yields the protein CASSSTYSPLHF.

The chain employs TRBV5-6 and TRBJ1-5; no clear D. V dropped 3 bases and J dropped 0 bases, with 19 bases sitting between them. The CDR3 length is 18 residues. CDR1 SGHDT and CDR2 YYEEEE come from the germline V gene. The CDR3 DNA reads TGTGCCAGCAGCTCCTCAGCGTCCTACCTTGATAGCAATCAGCCCCAGCATTTT. Its translation: CASSSSASYLDSNQPQHF.

There are many counts of this clonotype. CDR3 sequence: CATSDLTSDYNEQFF. CDR3 bases: TGTGCCACCAGTGATTTAACCAGCGACTACAATGAGCAGTTCTTC. The chain employs TRBV24-1 and TRBJ2-1, with D unresolved. Per the germline V gene, CDR1 is KGHDR and CDR2 is SFDVKD. There are 15 residues in the CDR3. V was trimmed by 1 base and J by 3 bases, leaving 9 bases between them.

In this sample, this clonotype turned up many times. The genes are TRBV18 and TRBJ2-1, with 14 bases fitting TRBD2. The V segment lost 0 bases and the J segment 7 bases; nucleotides outside the gene matches: 5. The CDR3 has 17 amino acids. CDR1 is KGHSH and CDR2 is LQKENI in the germline V gene. The DNA of the CDR3 is TGTGCCAGCTCACCACCGGGACTAGCGGGAGTGGGAAATGAGCAGTTCTTC. Protein sequence: CASSPPGLAGVGNEQFF. The complete variable domain, with remaining parts taken from reference TRBV18 and TRBJ2-1, reads NAGVMQNPRHLVRRRGQEARLRCSPMKGHSHVYWYRQLPEEGLKFMVYLQKENIIDESGMPKERFSAEFPKEGPSILRIQQVVRGDSAAYFCASSPPGLAGVGNEQFFGPGTRLTVL.

This clonotype was seen ten or more times. The CDR3 nucleotides are TGTGCCAGCAGCCAAGATCATAGCAATCAGCCCCAGCATTTT. Encoded protein: CASSQDHSNQPQHF. J is TRBJ1-5 and V is TRBV3-1, with unresolved D. The CDR3 contains 14 residues. Germline V gene data show CDR1 as LGHDT and CDR2 as YNNKEL (reference sequence). Trimming pared 0 bases from V and 0 bases from J, leaving 3 bases between.

The chain carries TRBV19 and TRBJ2-1; no clear D gene. CDR1 is LNHDA and CDR2 is SQIVND in the germline V gene (reference sequence). The CDR3 has 11 amino acids. V was clipped by 6 bases and J by 8 bases, with 8 bases between them. CDR3 nucleotides: TGTGCCAGTAGCCCCGACTATGAGCAGTTCTTC. It yields the protein CASSPDYEQFF.

In this sample, this clonotype turned up many times. The chain joins TRBV7-9 to TRBJ2-7, with a possible D match to TRBD1 (6 bases). This CDR3 region has 14 residues. Germline V CDR1 and CDR2: SEHNR, FQNEAQ (reference sequence). Trimming took 2 bases from V and 4 from J, leaving 12 bases between them. CDR3 amino acids: CASSLSYRAYEQYF. The CDR3 nucleotides read TGTGCCAGCAGCTTATCCTACAGGGCTTACGAGCAGTACTTC.

This clonotype was seen at least ten times. This chain links TRBV12-3 or TRBV12-4 with TRBJ1-2; 7 nucleotides match TRBD1. The V segment lost 1 base and the J segment 3 bases; nucleotides outside the gene matches: 2. This CDR3 has 14 amino acids. CDR3 bases: TGTGCCAGCAGTTTAGTAGGGACAGACTATGGCTACACCTTC. This translates into CASSLVGTDYGYTF.

This clonotype was found a few times. The chain combines TRBV5-1 with TRBJ2-1, with 7 bases that match TRBD2. The CDR3 runs to 16 residues. After removal of 1 base from V and 0 bases from J, the junction contained 4 bases not matched to a gene. Per germline, CDR1 SGHRS and CDR2 YFSETQ. CDR3: CASSLKAGSSYNEQFF. The CDR3 coding sequence is TGCGCCAGCAGCTTGAAAGCGGGGAGCTCCTACAATGAGCAGTTCTTC.

The chain employs TRBV6-9 and TRBJ1-2; D call uncertain. The CDR3 is made up of 12 amino acids. Germline V gene data show CDR1 as MNHGY and CDR2 as SVAAGI. With 4 bases removed from V and 8 bases from J, the gap between germline ends came to 11 bases. The CDR3 DNA is TGTGCCAGCAGTTTAGCAGGTCACGGCTACACCTTC. This gives the protein CASSLAGHGYTF.

V usage is TRBV19 and J usage is TRBJ1-2, with 8 bases lining up with TRBD1. Germline lookup yields CDR1 LNHDA and CDR2 SQIVND (reference sequence). Trimming at V came to 3 bases and at J to 7 bases, leaving 1 base not matched to a gene. The CDR3 is 12 residues long. CDR3 sequence: CASSMDRVGYTF. The CDR3 DNA reads as TGTGCCAGTAGTATGGACAGGGTTGGCTACACCTTC.

In its sample, this clonotype was seen many times. V is TRBV27 and J is TRBJ1-1, with D tentatively TRBD1 (6 bases). This CDR3 is built from 17 residues. Per the germline V gene, CDR1 is MNHEY and CDR2 is SMNVEV (reference sequence). The V end was cut by 6 bases, the J end by 4 bases, with 24 bases between. The CDR3 coding sequence is TGTGCCAGCAGCCCTGGGGGAAGATTTCAGGGGACCACTGAAGCTTTCTTT. This codes for CASSPGGRFQGTTEAFF.

This clonotype was picked up many times. V and J are TRBV6-2 or TRBV6-3 and TRBJ2-6, with D unresolved. Trimming left V 8 bases short and J 4 bases short, with 9 bases between. CDR3 length equals 13 residues. CDR1 is MNHEY, CDR2 SVGEGT, per germline. CDR3 coding DNA: TGTGCCAGCGGGCGGTCCGGGGCCAACGTCCTGACTTTC. The encoded protein is CASGRSGANVLTF.

The chain combines TRBV20-1 with TRBJ2-5, with 10 bases aligning to TRBD2. CDR1 is DFQATT, CDR2 SNEGSKA, per germline (reference sequence). Trimming cost V 2 bases and J 4 bases; bases outside gene matches: 4. This CDR3 is built from 14 residues. The CDR3 reads CSARTSGALETQYF. As DNA, the CDR3 is TGCAGTGCTAGAACTAGCGGGGCCCTAGAGACCCAGTACTTC.